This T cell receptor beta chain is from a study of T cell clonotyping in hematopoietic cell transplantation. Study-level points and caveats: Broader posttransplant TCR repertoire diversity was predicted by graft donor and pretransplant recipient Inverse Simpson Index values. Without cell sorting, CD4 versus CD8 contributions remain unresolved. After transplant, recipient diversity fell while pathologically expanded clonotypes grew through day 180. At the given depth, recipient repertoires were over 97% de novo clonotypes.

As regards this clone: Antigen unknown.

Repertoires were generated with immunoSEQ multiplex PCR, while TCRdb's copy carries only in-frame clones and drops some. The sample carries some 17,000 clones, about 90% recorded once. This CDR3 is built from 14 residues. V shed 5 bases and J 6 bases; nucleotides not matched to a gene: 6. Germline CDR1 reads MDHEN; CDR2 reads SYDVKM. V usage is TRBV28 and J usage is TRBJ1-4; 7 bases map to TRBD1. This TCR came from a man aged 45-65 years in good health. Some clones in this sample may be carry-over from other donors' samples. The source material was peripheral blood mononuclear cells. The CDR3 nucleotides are TGTGCCAGCAGTGGGGGACAGTCTTATGAAAAACTGTTTTTT. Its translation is CASSGGQSYEKLFF.